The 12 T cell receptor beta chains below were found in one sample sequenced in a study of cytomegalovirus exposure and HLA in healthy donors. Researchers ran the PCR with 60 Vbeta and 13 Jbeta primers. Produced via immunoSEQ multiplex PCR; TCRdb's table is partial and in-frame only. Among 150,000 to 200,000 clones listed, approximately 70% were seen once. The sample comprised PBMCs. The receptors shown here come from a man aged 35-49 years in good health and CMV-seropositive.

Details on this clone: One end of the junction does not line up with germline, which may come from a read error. As DNA, the CDR3 is TGTGCCAGCAGCAGAGGGCAGGGGGGACCGTACGGGCAGTACTTC. This encodes CASSRGQGGPYGQYF. The J gene is TRBJ2-7, the V gene TRBV11-1; a weak D match, TRBD1 (7 bases). The CDR3 extends over 15 amino acids. Germline-derived CDR1 and CDR2 are SGHAT and FQDESV (reference sequence).

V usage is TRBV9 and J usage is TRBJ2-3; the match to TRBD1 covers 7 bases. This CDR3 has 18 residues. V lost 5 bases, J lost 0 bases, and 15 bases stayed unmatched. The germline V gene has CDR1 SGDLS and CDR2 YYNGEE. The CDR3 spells CASSTAVRQGDSTDTQYF. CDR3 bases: TGTGCCAGCAGTACCGCCGTCCGACAGGGTGATAGCACAGATACGCAGTATTTT.

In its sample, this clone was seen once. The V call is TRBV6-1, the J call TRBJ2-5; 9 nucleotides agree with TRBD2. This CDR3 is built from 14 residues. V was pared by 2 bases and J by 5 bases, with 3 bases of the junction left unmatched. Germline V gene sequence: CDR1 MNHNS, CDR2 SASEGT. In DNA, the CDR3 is TGTGCCAGCAGTGAACGGCGGGGGGGGGAGACCCAGTACTTC. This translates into CASSERRGGETQYF.

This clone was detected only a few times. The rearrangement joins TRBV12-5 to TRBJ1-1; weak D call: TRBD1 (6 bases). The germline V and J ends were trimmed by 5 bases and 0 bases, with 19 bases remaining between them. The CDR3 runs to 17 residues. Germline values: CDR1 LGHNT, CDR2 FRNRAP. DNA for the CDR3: TGTGCTAGTGGTATTAAACCGCCGGGGGGCATGAACACTGAAGCTTTCTTT. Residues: CASGIKPPGGMNTEAFF.

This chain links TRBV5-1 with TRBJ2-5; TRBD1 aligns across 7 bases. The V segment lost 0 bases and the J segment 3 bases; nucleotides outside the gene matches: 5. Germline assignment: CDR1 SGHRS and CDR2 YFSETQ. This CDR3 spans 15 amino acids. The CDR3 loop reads CASSLGQGVEETQYF. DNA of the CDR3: TGCGCCAGCAGCTTGGGCCAGGGGGTGGAAGAGACCCAGTACTTC.

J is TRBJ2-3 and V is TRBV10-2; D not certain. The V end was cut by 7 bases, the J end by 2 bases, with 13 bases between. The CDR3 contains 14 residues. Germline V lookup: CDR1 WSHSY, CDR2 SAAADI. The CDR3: CASKEDPDTDTQYF. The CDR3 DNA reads TGCGCCAGCAAAGAGGATCCGGACACAGATACGCAGTATTTT.

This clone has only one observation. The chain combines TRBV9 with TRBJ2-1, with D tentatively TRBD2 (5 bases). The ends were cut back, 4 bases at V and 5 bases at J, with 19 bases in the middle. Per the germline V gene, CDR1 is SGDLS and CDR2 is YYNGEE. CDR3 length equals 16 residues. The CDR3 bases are TGTGCCAGCAGCCCGCACCCGGACTCGGCCCACAATGAGCAGTTCTTC. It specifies CASSPHPDSAHNEQFF. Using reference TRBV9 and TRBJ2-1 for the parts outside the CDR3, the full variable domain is DSGVTQTPKHLITATGQRVTLRCSPRSGDLSVYWYQQSLDQGLQFLIQYYNGEERAKGNILERFSAQQFPDLHSELNLSSLELGDSALYFCASSPHPDSAHNEQFFGPGTRLTVL.

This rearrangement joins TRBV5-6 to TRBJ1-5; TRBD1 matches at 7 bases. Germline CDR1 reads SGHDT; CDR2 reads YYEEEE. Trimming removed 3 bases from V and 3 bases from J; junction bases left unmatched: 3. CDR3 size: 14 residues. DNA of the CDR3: TGTGCCAGCAGCTCGACAGGGAACAATCAGCCCCAGCATTTT. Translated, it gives CASSSTGNNQPQHF.

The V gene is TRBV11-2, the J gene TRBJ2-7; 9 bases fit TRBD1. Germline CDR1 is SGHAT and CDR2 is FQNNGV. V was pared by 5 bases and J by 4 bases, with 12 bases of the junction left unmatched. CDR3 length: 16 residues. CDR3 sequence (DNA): TGTGCCAGCAGCCCTATCAACCGACAGGGGGGGTACGAGCAGTACTTC. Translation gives CASSPINRQGGYEQYF.

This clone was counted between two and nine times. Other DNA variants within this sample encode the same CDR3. For the CDR3, the DNA is TGTGCCAGCAGCCTTCCCTCCTACGAGCAGTACTTC. Encoded protein: CASSLPSYEQYF. The chain has TRBV7-2 and TRBJ2-7; D unclear. This CDR3 spans 12 amino acids. Germline CDR1 is SGHTA and CDR2 is FQGNSA. V shed 5 bases and J shed 0 bases, with 5 bases lying between them.

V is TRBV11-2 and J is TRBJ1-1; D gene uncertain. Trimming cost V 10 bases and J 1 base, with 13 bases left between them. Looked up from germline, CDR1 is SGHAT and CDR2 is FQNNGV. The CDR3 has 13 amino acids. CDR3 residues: CATGPAGNTEAFF. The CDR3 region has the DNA TGTGCCACCGGACCAGCGGGGAACACTGAAGCTTTCTTT.

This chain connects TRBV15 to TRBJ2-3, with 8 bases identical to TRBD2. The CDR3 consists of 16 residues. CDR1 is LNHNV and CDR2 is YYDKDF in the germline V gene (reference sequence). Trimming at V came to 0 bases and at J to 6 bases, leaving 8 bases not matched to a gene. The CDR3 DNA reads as TGTGCCACCAGCAGAGAGGCCCGGCGGGGGGACGATACGCAGTATTTT. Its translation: CATSREARRGDDTQYF.